This T cell receptor (beta chain) was sequenced for a study of shared clonotypes between healthy human individuals. On the study more broadly: For every donor, three CD4 naive, three CD4 memory, two CD8 naive and one CD8 memory plates were used.

Sequenced by immunoSEQ multiplex PCR; TCRdb stores in-frame clones only, minus some. Of 730,000 or so clones in the sample, approximately 79% were seen once. The germline CDR1 and CDR2 sequences are MGHDK and SYGVNS. The CDR3 consists of 14 residues. V shed 6 bases and J 2 bases; nucleotides not matched to a gene: 4. Study-level findings and limits: Apart from blood, nothing was sampled; tissue repertoires likely differ. A generally larger estimated richness was seen in naive subsets than in memory subsets.

This clone showed up just once. What it binds is not known. This clonotype was sampled from a woman in her 30s in good health. The sequenced material came from memory CD4+ T cells sorted from blood. Noted subset: CD45RA-negative fraction. The chain is built from TRBV25-1 and TRBJ2-3; 8 bases are shared with TRBD2. The CDR3 DNA sequence: TGTGCCAGCAGCGAGCGGGAGTTCACAGATACGCAGTATTTT. This translates into CASSEREFTDTQYF.